One TCR beta chain is described in this entry. This specimen belongs to a study of T cell responses to AZD1222 COVID-19 vaccine. Repertoires were generated with immunoSEQ multiplex PCR, while TCRdb's copy carries only in-frame clones and drops some. Here the sample spans 85,000 to 100,000 clones, 70% to 90% being singletons. This sequence was found in an adult who received the AZD1222 COVID-19 vaccine. The source material was peripheral blood, sampled 28 days after the second AZD1222 dose.

The CDR3 sequence: CAWSSGSYGYTF. Here the CDR3 DNA reads TGTGCCTGGAGTTCAGGGAGTTATGGCTACACCTTC. This chain joins TRBV30 and TRBJ1-2; TRBD1 is a possible D gene (5 bases). The germline gives CDR1 GTSNPN, CDR2 SVGIG (reference sequence). The CDR3 has 12 residues. Trimming removed 2 bases at V and 5 bases at J, with 9 bases between.